These 11 T cell receptor beta chains share one sample of origin, sequenced in a study of early T cells in non-severe SARS-CoV-2 infection. TCRdb processed the 5' RACE reads anew with MiXCR; each CDR3 protein has one entry. The data show more than 20,000 distinct CDR3 sequences, roughly 4.2% seen once. Sequenced sample: whole blood. The receptors shown here come from an adult who was a healthcare worker with PCR-confirmed SARS-CoV-2 infection or an uninfected control (not recorded which).

Many counts were recorded for this clonotype. The chain joins TRBV28 to TRBJ2-7; D gene ambiguous. The V end was cut by 2 bases, the J end by 4 bases, with 9 bases between. The CDR3 runs 13 residues. The germline V gene has CDR1 MDHEN and CDR2 SYDVKM. The CDR3 loop is CASSLGTLYEQYF. In DNA, the CDR3 is TGTGCCAGCAGTTTAGGCACCTTATACGAGCAGTACTTC.

The chain combines TRBV19 with TRBJ1-1; no definite D call. The V and J ends lost 5 bases and 0 bases respectively, with 16 bases between them. CDR1 is LNHDA, CDR2 SQIVND, per germline (reference sequence). CDR3 length: 16 residues. The CDR3 nucleotides are TGTGCCAGTAGTGTCAACGGGATCAGCATGAACACTGAAGCTTTCTTT. This gives the protein CASSVNGISMNTEAFF.

The chain joins TRBV6-4 to TRBJ2-3, with 8 bases aligning to TRBD2. The V gene end was trimmed by 6 bases and the J gene end by 4 bases; junction bases not matched to a gene: 6. Germline CDR1 and CDR2: MRHNA and SNTAGT. CDR3 length: 14 amino acids. The CDR3 region has the DNA TGTGCCAGCAGCGTTAGCGGGATGGCAGATACGCAGTATTTT. Its protein product is CASSVSGMADTQYF.

This clonotype was found many times. This chain links TRBV29-1 with TRBJ2-5; D gene unclear. Germline assignment: CDR1 SQVTM and CDR2 ANQGSEA. The ends were cut back, 4 bases at V and 5 bases at J, with 11 bases in the middle. The CDR3 is 12 residues long. The CDR3 region has the DNA TGCAGCGTTGGCCCCGGTGGCGAGACCCAGTACTTC. It is translated as CSVGPGGETQYF.

V gene TRBV11-1 combines with J gene TRBJ2-7, with 15 bases that match TRBD2. The CDR3 has 17 amino acids. Germline CDR1 and CDR2: SGHAT and FQDESV (reference sequence). J was trimmed by 3 bases and V by 5 bases; bases with no gene match: 8. The CDR3 spells CASSQYGLAGGRYEQYF. CDR3 bases: TGTGCCAGCAGCCAATACGGACTAGCGGGAGGGCGCTACGAGCAGTACTTC.

In its sample, this clonotype was seen many times. The J gene is TRBJ2-7, the V gene TRBV4-2; TRBD1 or TRBD2 may be the D gene (6 bases each). CDR1 is LGHNA and CDR2 is YNFKEQ in the germline V gene. This CDR3 has 15 residues. V was trimmed by 1 base and J by 2 bases, leaving 12 bases between them. The CDR3 DNA reads as TGTGCCAGCAGCCAAGGGGAGGACAGCGCCTACGAGCAGTACTTC. It is translated as CASSQGEDSAYEQYF.

This clonotype was detected a few times. The rearrangement uses TRBV20-1 and TRBJ1-3; TRBD1 aligns across 8 bases. Per germline, CDR1 DFQATT and CDR2 SNEGSKA (reference sequence). The ends lost 6 bases at V and 4 bases at J; junction bases unmatched: 5. The CDR3 is made up of 13 amino acids. The CDR3 DNA is TGCAGTGCCCCGGACAGGGCCGGAAACACCATATATTTT. Translation gives CSAPDRAGNTIYF.

Ten or more counts support this clonotype. The chain recombines TRBV23-1 with TRBJ2-1; 15 bases map to TRBD2. TRBV23-1 is designated an ORF whose function remains uncertain. J gave up 4 bases and V 0 bases, and 1 base lay outside the gene matches. The CDR3 sequence is 17 residues long. The DNA of the CDR3 is TGCGCCAGCAGTCAATCGGGGACTAGCGGGGGGTACAATGAGCAGTTCTTC. Translated, it gives CASSQSGTSGGYNEQFF.

This clonotype was recorded many times. This chain joins TRBV28 and TRBJ2-7; no clear D gene. Germline CDR1 is MDHEN and CDR2 is SYDVKM. Trimming left V 5 bases short and J 3 bases short, with 17 bases between. This CDR3 is built from 15 residues. The CDR3 here is CASSPEVVVIYEQYF. The DNA for the CDR3 is TGTGCCAGCAGTCCCGAGGTTGTGGTTATCTACGAGCAGTACTTC.

This clonotype ranks as medium-sized. This chain joins TRBV27 and TRBJ2-2; D call uncertain. CDR1 and CDR2 (germline): MNHEY, SMNVEV (reference sequence). V lost 8 bases, J lost 8 bases, and 6 bases lay in between. The length of the CDR3 is 10 residues. The CDR3 sequence is CASPLGELFF. CDR3 coding DNA: TGTGCCAGCCCGCTTGGGGAGCTGTTTTTT.

This clonotype was counted at least ten times. This chain uses TRBV29-1 with TRBJ2-1; D gene ambiguous. The CDR3 covers 16 residues. Germline values: CDR1 SQVTM, CDR2 ANQGSEA. V was trimmed by 1 base and J by 6 bases, leaving 19 bases between them. Here the CDR3 reads CSVEGSNGRQVNEQFF. The DNA for the CDR3 is TGCAGCGTTGAAGGGTCAAATGGGCGCCAGGTCAATGAGCAGTTCTTC.